The 22 T cell receptor beta chains listed next were all sequenced from one sample in a study of blood T cell repertoires in COVID-19. TCRdb's copy holds only in-frame clones and misses some; the assay was immunoSEQ multiplex PCR. Among approximately 90,000 clones listed, 80% to 90% were seen once. The specimen was peripheral blood. Source of these receptors: a man in his sixties with acute or convalescent COVID-19.

This chain links TRBV2 with TRBJ1-1; 7 positions match TRBD1. V gave up 5 bases and J gave up 7 bases; unmatched junction bases: 19. Germline-derived CDR1 and CDR2 are SNHLY and FYNNEI. CDR3 length equals 17 residues. CDR3 DNA: TGTGCCAGCAGTAAATGGGACTTAGACAGGGCCGGGGGTGAAGCTTTCTTT. This translates into CASSKWDLDRAGGEAFF.

This clone appeared once. The chain combines TRBV12-3 or TRBV12-4 with TRBJ1-2; 7 nucleotides align to TRBD1. The CDR3 is 13 amino acids. The ends lost 5 bases at V and 7 bases at J; junction bases unmatched: 7. This CDR3 reads CASSPGTVRGYTF. The CDR3 DNA is TGTGCCAGCAGTCCGGGGACAGTTCGTGGCTACACCTTC.

The chain recombines TRBV28 with TRBJ2-3; D unresolved. The CDR3 totals 16 residues. V dropped 5 bases and J dropped 3 bases, with 18 bases sitting between them. Looked up from germline, CDR1 is MDHEN and CDR2 is SYDVKM. The CDR3 region is CASSRQTTRLTDTQYF. Written as DNA, the CDR3 is TGTGCCAGCAGTCGCCAAACTACGAGATTGACAGATACGCAGTATTTT. Full variable domain (missing parts from reference TRBV28 and TRBJ2-3): DVKVTQSSRYLVKRTGEKVFLECVQDMDHENMFWYRQDPGLGLRLIYFSYDVKMKEKGDIPEGYSVSREKKERFSLILESASTNQTSMYLCASSRQTTRLTDTQYFGPGTRLTVL.

Written as DNA, the CDR3 is TGCAGTGCTAGTCTCGGGACAGGGCGCAATCAGCCCCAGCATTTT. Amino acids: CSASLGTGRNQPQHF. The chain links TRBV20-1 to TRBJ1-5; 9 positions agree with TRBD1. Germline CDR1 reads DFQATT; CDR2 reads SNEGSKA (reference sequence). CDR3 length: 15 amino acids. The junction had 5 bases not matched to a gene; V was cut back by 3 bases and J by 2 bases.

This chain uses TRBV18 with TRBJ1-1; TRBD1 aligns across 9 bases. After removal of 5 bases from V and 4 bases from J, the junction contained 5 bases not matched to a gene. Germline V gene lookup returns CDR1 KGHSH and CDR2 LQKENI. This CDR3 comprises 14 residues. CDR3 region: CASSLGQGVTEAFF. CDR3 in DNA: TGTGCCAGCTCATTGGGACAGGGAGTCACTGAAGCTTTCTTT. The whole variable domain, remainder taken from reference TRBV18 and TRBJ1-1, is NAGVMQNPRHLVRRRGQEARLRCSPMKGHSHVYWYRQLPEEGLKFMVYLQKENIIDESGMPKERFSAEFPKEGPSILRIQQVVRGDSAAYFCASSLGQGVTEAFFGQGTRLTVV.

J is TRBJ2-7 and V is TRBV6-5; 7 nucleotides agree with TRBD1. Losses at the gene ends were 7 bases for V and 0 bases for J; bases not matched to a gene: 6. The CDR3 extends over 14 amino acids. CDR1 and CDR2 from the germline V gene are MNHEY and SVGAGI. The CDR3 DNA is TGTGCCAGCAACCAGGACAGGAACTCCTACGAGCAGTACGTC. The encoded protein is CASNQDRNSYEQYV.

The chain recombines TRBV7-2 with TRBJ2-3; 8 positions match TRBD2. This CDR3 has 16 residues. CDR1 SGHTA and CDR2 FQGNSA come from the germline V gene. After removal of 2 bases from V and 4 bases from J, the junction contained 8 bases not matched to a gene. DNA for the CDR3: TGTGCCAGCAGCTTACTCGGGACTAGGGGAGCAGATACGCAGTATTTT. Encoded protein: CASSLLGTRGADTQYF.

This chain uses TRBV12-3 or TRBV12-4 with TRBJ1-2; TRBD1 is a possible D gene (5 bases). V dropped 5 bases and J dropped 5 bases, with 6 bases sitting between them. CDR3 length equals 11 residues. CDR3 nucleotides: TGTGCCAGCAGTAGACAGTATGGCTACACCTTC. Protein sequence: CASSRQYGYTF.

This clone was observed a handful of times. The chain employs TRBV12-5 and TRBJ1-5; D possibly corresponds to TRBD1 (6 bases). The CDR3 length is 13 residues. Germline V CDR1 and CDR2: LGHNT, FRNRAP. Trimming took 6 bases from V and 3 from J, leaving 9 bases between them. The chain's CDR3 is CASGTGFNQPQHF. The DNA for the CDR3 is TGTGCTAGTGGGACAGGATTCAATCAGCCCCAGCATTTT.

The chain has TRBV7-6 and TRBJ1-6; TRBD1 aligns across 7 bases. With V trimmed by 4 bases and J by 4 bases, 1 base remained unmatched. Per germline, CDR1 SGHVS and CDR2 FNYEAQ. The CDR3 extends over 14 amino acids. CDR3: CASSWGQYNSPLHF. In nucleotides, the CDR3 is TGTGCCAGCAGCTGGGGACAGTATAATTCACCCCTCCACTTT.

The chain employs TRBV6-5 and TRBJ2-3; the D gene is possibly TRBD1 (6 bases). The CDR3 contains 14 residues. Germline CDR1 reads MNHEY; CDR2 reads SVGAGI. The germline V and J ends were trimmed by 6 bases and 0 bases, with 10 bases remaining between them. The CDR3 is CASRQGSSTDTQYF. Written as DNA, the CDR3 is TGTGCCAGCAGACAGGGTTCTAGCACAGATACGCAGTATTTT.

This sequence joins TRBV2 and TRBJ2-1; D possibly corresponds to TRBD2 (5 bases). V was cut by 4 bases and J by 10 bases, with 14 bases left in between. Germline CDR1 is SNHLY and CDR2 is FYNNEI. The CDR3 spans 13 residues. The CDR3 sequence is CASSADSWREQFF. In DNA, the CDR3 is TGTGCCAGCAGTGCGGACTCCTGGAGAGAGCAGTTCTTC.

The chain links TRBV6-5 to TRBJ2-5, with TRBD1 matching 8 bases. Germline V gives CDR1 MNHEY, CDR2 SVGAGI. The ends lost 5 bases at V and 5 bases at J; junction bases unmatched: 7. This CDR3 has 14 residues. CDR3 coding DNA: TGTGCCAGCAGTCAGGACAGGGCCGTGGAGACCCAGTACTTC. It yields the protein CASSQDRAVETQYF.

This clone was seen a few times. The chain links TRBV29-1 to TRBJ2-5; 8 bases line up with TRBD2. With V trimmed by 8 bases and J by 5 bases, 13 bases remained unmatched. The germline V gene has CDR1 SQVTM and CDR2 ANQGSEA. There are 14 residues in the CDR3. The CDR3 DNA sequence: TGCAGCTTCTTTAGCGGGGCTCAGATGGAGACCCAGTACTTC. Protein: CSFFSGAQMETQYF.

This clone came up once. V is TRBV28 and J is TRBJ1-1, with 9 positions matching TRBD1. J gave up 8 bases and V 5 bases, and 6 bases lay outside the gene matches. Germline values: CDR1 MDHEN, CDR2 SYDVKM. There are 13 residues in the CDR3. CDR3 in DNA: TGTGCCAGCAGTACAACAGGGGGCACCGAAGCTTTCTTT. It translates to CASSTTGGTEAFF.

A few counts support this clone. The chain couples TRBV28 to TRBJ2-7; 7 bases are a match to TRBD1. Trimming took 3 bases from V and 7 from J; bases not matched to a gene: 6. The CDR3 totals 13 residues. From germline, CDR1 is MDHEN and CDR2 SYDVKM. CDR3 region: CASSFVTGWEQYF. CDR3 coding DNA: TGTGCCAGCAGTTTCGTGACAGGGTGGGAGCAGTACTTC.

The rearrangement uses TRBV6-5 and TRBJ2-1; the D gene is possibly TRBD2 (6 bases). The CDR3 covers 15 residues. CDR1 and CDR2 from the germline V gene are MNHEY and SVGAGI. Trimming removed 2 bases at V and 0 bases at J, with 8 bases between. As DNA, the CDR3 is TGTGCCAGCAGTTACGGGGGGAGCTCCTACAATGAGCAGTTCTTC. This sequence encodes CASSYGGSSYNEQFF.

The chain combines TRBV5-3 with TRBJ1-2; 9 bases agree with TRBD1. TRBV5-3 is assigned to the ORF class and has an uncertain function. The CDR3 covers 16 residues. With 4 bases clipped from V and 5 bases from J, the junction kept 12 bases outside the gene matches. The CDR3, as DNA: TGTGCCAGAAGCCCCCGGGACAGGGAAAAGGGTTATGGCTACACCTTC. It encodes CARSPRDREKGYGYTF.

This clone was seen a few times. J is TRBJ2-1 and V is TRBV6-5; 9 bases agree with TRBD2. CDR1 and CDR2 from the germline V gene are MNHEY and SVGAGI. With V trimmed by 6 bases and J by 4 bases, 7 bases remained unmatched. The CDR3 length is 15 residues. The CDR3 sequence is CASSTGTSPYNEQFF. DNA for the CDR3: TGTGCCAGCAGCACCGGGACTAGCCCTTACAATGAGCAGTTCTTC.

This clone was found once. This chain joins TRBV24-1 and TRBJ2-1; 9 nucleotides match TRBD1. CDR3 length equals 14 residues. Germline assignment: CDR1 KGHDR and CDR2 SFDVKD. V lost 5 bases to trimming and J lost 9 bases; unmatched junction nucleotides: 7. CDR3 loop: CATSGTGASIEQFF. The CDR3, as DNA: TGTGCCACCAGTGGGACAGGGGCCTCAATTGAGCAGTTCTTC.

This chain links TRBV2 with TRBJ1-1; 7 nucleotides match TRBD1. The trim removed 8 bases at V and 0 bases at J, leaving 6 bases unmatched. Germline V gives CDR1 SNHLY, CDR2 FYNNEI. CDR3 size: 14 residues. The CDR3 coding sequence is TGTGCCAGCGATCCGACAGGGTTGAACACTGAAGCTTTCTTT. Protein sequence: CASDPTGLNTEAFF.

The chain uses TRBV30 and TRBJ1-3; the D is unclear. Germline V gene sequence: CDR1 GTSNPN, CDR2 SVGIG (reference sequence). This CDR3 spans 14 amino acids. The V and J ends lost 1 base and 0 bases respectively, with 7 bases between them. CDR3 nucleotide sequence: TGTGCCTGGAGTGCCCTTCGCTCTGGAAACACCATATATTTT. It translates to CAWSALRSGNTIYF.